What follows are 14 T cell receptor beta chains derived from one specimen sequenced in a study of identical twins. From the 5' RACE reads, TCRdb called clonotypes with MiXCR, one entry per CDR3 protein. The table lists approximately 680,000 distinct CDR3 sequences, less than 9% of them singletons, with about 1.6% in the top ten. These sequences were also reported in another study, on yellow fever vaccine responses in identical twins.

What was sequenced was PBMCs. All receptors derive from a young woman in good health.

CDR3 sequence: CASSLTGGRAGEQYF. The CDR3 coding sequence is TGTGCCAGCAGTTTAACCGGCGGGAGGGCCGGAGAGCAGTACTTC. The chain carries TRBV12-3 or TRBV12-4 and TRBJ2-7; 9 bases agree with TRBD2. J was trimmed by 7 bases and V by 2 bases; bases with no gene match: 9. The CDR3 is 15 amino acids.

The chain couples TRBV5-1 to TRBJ2-1; D possibly matches TRBD1 or TRBD2 (6 bases each). CDR1 is SGHRS and CDR2 is YFSETQ in the germline V gene. The CDR3 runs 17 residues. V was trimmed by 0 bases and J by 2 bases, leaving 15 bases between them. The CDR3 here is CASSLATGGGTYNEQFF. Here the CDR3 DNA reads TGCGCCAGCAGCTTGGCGACCGGGGGCGGGACCTACAATGAGCAGTTCTTC.

At least ten counts were recorded for this clonotype. The chain couples TRBV5-1 to TRBJ2-3; D is unresolved. The germline gives CDR1 SGHRS, CDR2 YFSETQ. Trimming cost V 1 base and J 4 bases, with 7 bases left between them. The CDR3 runs 13 residues. The DNA for the CDR3 is TGCGCCAGCAGCTTGTCTTTTTCAGATACGCAGTATTTT. This encodes CASSLSFSDTQYF.

This clonotype showed up many times. This chain links TRBV6-1 with TRBJ2-6, with TRBD2 matching over 7 bases. Germline V lookup: CDR1 MNHNS, CDR2 SASEGT. After removal of 10 bases from V and 2 bases from J, the junction contained 5 bases not matched to a gene. CDR3 size: 14 residues. CDR3 residues: CATGGATGANVLTF. The DNA of the CDR3 is TGTGCCACGGGGGGAGCAACTGGGGCCAACGTCCTGACTTTC.

V gene TRBV7-9 combines with J gene TRBJ1-1; TRBD1 might be the D (6 bases). V was shortened by 5 bases and J by 3 bases, with 13 bases between the two germline ends. Looked up from germline, CDR1 is SEHNR and CDR2 is FQNEAQ (reference sequence). This CDR3 is built from 14 residues. CDR3 protein: CASSDGYRDTEAFF. The CDR3 nucleotides are TGTGCCAGCAGCGACGGGTACAGGGACACTGAAGCTTTCTTT.

This clonotype appeared a few times. This chain uses TRBV7-9 with TRBJ2-7; 10 bases map to TRBD1. Germline V CDR1 and CDR2: SEHNR, FQNEAQ (reference sequence). CDR3 length: 15 residues. J gave up 3 bases and V 6 bases, and 8 bases lay outside the gene matches. Here the CDR3 DNA reads TGTGCCAGCAGTCCCGGGACAGGGGTTAGCTACGAGCAGTACGTC. Translation: CASSPGTGVSYEQYV.

This clonotype was observed at least ten times. The V gene is TRBV20-1, the J gene TRBJ2-1; D may be TRBD1 or TRBD2 (6 bases each). The germline V gene encodes CDR1 DFQATT and CDR2 SNEGSKA (reference sequence). Trimming removed 0 bases at V and 1 base at J, with 16 bases between. This CDR3 has 17 amino acids. The CDR3 DNA reads as TGCAGTGCTAGAGATATCGGGGGCCTGAATTCCTACAATGAGCAGTTCTTC. Its protein product is CSARDIGGLNSYNEQFF.

This clonotype has only a few counts. The chain carries TRBV11-2 and TRBJ2-1; 7 bases map to TRBD2. J was trimmed by 0 bases and V by 0 bases; bases with no gene match: 11. In germline, CDR1 is SGHAT, CDR2 FQNNGV. This CDR3 contains 19 residues. The CDR3, as DNA: TGTGCCAGCAGCTTAGATCTGGTCGGGTGGGAGGGCTCCTACAATGAGCAGTTCTTC. Protein: CASSLDLVGWEGSYNEQFF.

This chain connects TRBV10-2 to TRBJ2-7; 8 nucleotides align to TRBD2. Trimming took 0 bases from V and 7 from J; bases not matched to a gene: 8. The CDR3 is 15 residues long. CDR1 is WSHSY and CDR2 is SAAADI in the germline V gene. The CDR3 DNA reads TGCGCCAGCAGTGAGTCCGGGGGGGCAGGCAGGGAGCAGTACGTC. As protein: CASSESGGAGREQYV.

Many counts were recorded for this clonotype. The chain joins TRBV29-1 to TRBJ2-3; the D gene is possibly TRBD2 (6 bases). CDR1 is SQVTM, CDR2 ANQGSEA, per germline. The CDR3 covers 13 residues. The V end was cut by 1 base, the J end by 4 bases, with 9 bases between. CDR3 in amino acids: CSVEGGVADTQYF. The CDR3 bases are TGCAGCGTTGAAGGCGGGGTGGCAGATACGCAGTATTTT.

The sample holds a few counts of this clonotype. The chain has TRBV6-2 or TRBV6-3 and TRBJ1-3; D ambiguous. This CDR3 is built from 19 residues. From germline, CDR1 is MNHEY and CDR2 SVGEGT. V was trimmed by 0 bases and J by 5 bases, leaving 23 bases between them. CDR3 sequence (DNA): TGTGCCAGCAGTTACTCTGGATACTTCCAGGCACCTCAGCGAAACACCATATATTTT. The encoded protein is CASSYSGYFQAPQRNTIYF.

This clonotype was observed many times. The rearrangement uses TRBV5-1 and TRBJ1-1; maybe TRBD1 (5 bases). The germline V and J ends were trimmed by 4 bases and 5 bases, with 15 bases remaining between them. Germline V gives CDR1 SGHRS, CDR2 YFSETQ. The CDR3 extends over 14 amino acids. CDR3 sequence (DNA): TGCGCCAGCAGCCGATTGGGTGGGGGAACTGAAGCTTTCTTT. It yields the protein CASSRLGGGTEAFF.

This clonotype was detected many times. The chain joins TRBV10-2 to TRBJ1-2; D gene ambiguous. The CDR3 contains 12 residues. CDR1 and CDR2 (germline): WSHSY, SAAADI. The V end lost 2 bases, the J end lost 4 bases, and 5 bases lay between the germline ends. The CDR3 protein is CASSENGYGYTF. CDR3 nucleotide sequence: TGCGCCAGCAGTGAGAATGGCTATGGCTACACCTTC.

This clonotype was detected ten times or more. The chain has TRBV24-1 and TRBJ2-7; possibly TRBD1 for D (6 bases). V was shortened by 6 bases and J by 6 bases, with 14 bases between the two germline ends. The CDR3 runs 13 residues. Germline CDR1 is KGHDR and CDR2 is SFDVKD. The CDR3 DNA reads TGTGCCACCAGTCACAGGGATCGAGGCGAGCAGTACTTC. The encoded protein is CATSHRDRGEQYF.